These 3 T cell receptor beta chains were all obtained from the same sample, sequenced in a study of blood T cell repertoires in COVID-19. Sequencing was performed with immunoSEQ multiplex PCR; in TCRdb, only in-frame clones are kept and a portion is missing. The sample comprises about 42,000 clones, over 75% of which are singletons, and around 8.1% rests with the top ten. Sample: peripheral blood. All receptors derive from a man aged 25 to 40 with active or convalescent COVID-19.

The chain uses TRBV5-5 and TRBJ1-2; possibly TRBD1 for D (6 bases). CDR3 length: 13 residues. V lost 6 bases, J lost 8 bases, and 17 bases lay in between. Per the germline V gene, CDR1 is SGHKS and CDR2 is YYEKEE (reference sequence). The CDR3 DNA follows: TGTGCCAGCAACCTCTTGGGGGCACGCGGCTACACCTTC. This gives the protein CASNLLGARGYTF.

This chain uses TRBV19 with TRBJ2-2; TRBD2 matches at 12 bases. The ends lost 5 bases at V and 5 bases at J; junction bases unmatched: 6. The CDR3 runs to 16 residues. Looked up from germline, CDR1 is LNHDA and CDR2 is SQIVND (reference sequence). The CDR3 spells CASSATSGSVTGELFF. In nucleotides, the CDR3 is TGTGCCAGTAGTGCGACTAGCGGGAGCGTTACCGGGGAGCTGTTTTTT.

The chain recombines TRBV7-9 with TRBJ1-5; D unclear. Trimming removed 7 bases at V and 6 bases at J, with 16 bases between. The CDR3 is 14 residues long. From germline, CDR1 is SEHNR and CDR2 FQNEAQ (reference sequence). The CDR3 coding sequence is TGTGCCAGCACCGGAGAAACCGAAACTCAGCCCCAGCATTTT. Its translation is CASTGETETQPQHF.